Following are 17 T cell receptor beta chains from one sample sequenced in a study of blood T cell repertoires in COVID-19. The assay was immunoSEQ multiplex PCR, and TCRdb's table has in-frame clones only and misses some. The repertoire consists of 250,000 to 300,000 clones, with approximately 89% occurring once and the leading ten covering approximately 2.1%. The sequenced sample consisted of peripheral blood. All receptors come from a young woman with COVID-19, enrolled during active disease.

CDR3 DNA: TGTGCCAGTAGTATTGGGCAGGGGGCTGGGGCCAACGTCCTGACTTTC. Its translation is CASSIGQGAGANVLTF. V is TRBV19 and J is TRBJ2-6; TRBD1 matches at 7 bases. This CDR3 contains 16 residues. J lost 2 bases, V lost 3 bases, and 4 bases had no gene match. Per germline, CDR1 LNHDA and CDR2 SQIVND (reference sequence).

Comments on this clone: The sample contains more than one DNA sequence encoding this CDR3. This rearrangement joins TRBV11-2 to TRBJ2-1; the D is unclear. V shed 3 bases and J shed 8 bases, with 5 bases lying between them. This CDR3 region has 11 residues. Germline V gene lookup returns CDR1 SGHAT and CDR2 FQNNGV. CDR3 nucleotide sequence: TGTGCCAGCAGCTTGCGCGATGAGCAGTTCTTC. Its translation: CASSLRDEQFF.

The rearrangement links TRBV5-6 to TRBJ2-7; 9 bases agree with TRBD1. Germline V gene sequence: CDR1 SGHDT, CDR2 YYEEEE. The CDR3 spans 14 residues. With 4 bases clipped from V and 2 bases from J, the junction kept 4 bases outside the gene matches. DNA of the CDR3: TGTGCCAGCAGCAGGACAGGGGACCCCTACGAGCAGTACTTC. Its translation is CASSRTGDPYEQYF.

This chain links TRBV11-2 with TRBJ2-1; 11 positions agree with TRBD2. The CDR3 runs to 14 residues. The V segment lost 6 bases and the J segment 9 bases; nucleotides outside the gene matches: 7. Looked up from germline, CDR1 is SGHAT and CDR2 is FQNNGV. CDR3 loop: CASRPTSGSSEQFF. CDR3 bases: TGTGCCAGCAGGCCTACTAGCGGGAGTAGTGAGCAGTTCTTC.

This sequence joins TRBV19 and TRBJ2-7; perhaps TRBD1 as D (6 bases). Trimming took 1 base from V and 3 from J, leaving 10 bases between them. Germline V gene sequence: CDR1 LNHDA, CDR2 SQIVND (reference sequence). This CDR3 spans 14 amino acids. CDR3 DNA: TGTGCCAGTAGTATAGGGACAGCCCTCTACGAGCAGTACTTC. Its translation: CASSIGTALYEQYF.

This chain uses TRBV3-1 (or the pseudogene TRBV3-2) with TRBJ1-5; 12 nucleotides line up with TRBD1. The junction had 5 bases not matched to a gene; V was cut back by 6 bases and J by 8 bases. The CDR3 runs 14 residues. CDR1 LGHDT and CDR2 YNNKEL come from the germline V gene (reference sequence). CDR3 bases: TGTGCCAGCAGTGGGACAGGGGGCGGAAAGCCCCAGCATTTT. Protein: CASSGTGGGKPQHF.

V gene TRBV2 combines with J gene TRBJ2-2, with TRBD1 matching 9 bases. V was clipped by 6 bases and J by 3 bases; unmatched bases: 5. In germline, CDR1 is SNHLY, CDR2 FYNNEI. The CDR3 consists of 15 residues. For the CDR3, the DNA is TGTGCCAGCAGCGGGACAGGGAGATACACCGGGGAGCTGTTTTTT. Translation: CASSGTGRYTGELFF.

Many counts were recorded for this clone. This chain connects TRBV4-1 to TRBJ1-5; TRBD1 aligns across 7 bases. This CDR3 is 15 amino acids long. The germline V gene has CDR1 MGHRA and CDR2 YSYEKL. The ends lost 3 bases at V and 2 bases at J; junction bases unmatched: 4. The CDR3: CASSHDGQGNQPQHF. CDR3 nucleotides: TGCGCCAGCAGCCACGATGGACAGGGCAATCAGCCCCAGCATTTT.

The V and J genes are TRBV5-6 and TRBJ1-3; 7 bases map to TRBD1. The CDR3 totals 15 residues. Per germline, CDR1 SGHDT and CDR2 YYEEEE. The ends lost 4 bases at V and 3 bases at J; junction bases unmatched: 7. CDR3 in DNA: TGTGCCAGCAGCCTGACAGGGAGATATGGAAACACCATATATTTT. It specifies CASSLTGRYGNTIYF. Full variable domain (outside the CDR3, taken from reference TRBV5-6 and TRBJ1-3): DAGVTQSPTHLIKTRGQQVTLRCSPKSGHDTVSWYQQALGQGPQFIFQYYEEEERQRGNFPDRFSGHQFPNYSSELNVNALLLGDSALYLCASSLTGRYGNTIYFGEGSWLTVV.

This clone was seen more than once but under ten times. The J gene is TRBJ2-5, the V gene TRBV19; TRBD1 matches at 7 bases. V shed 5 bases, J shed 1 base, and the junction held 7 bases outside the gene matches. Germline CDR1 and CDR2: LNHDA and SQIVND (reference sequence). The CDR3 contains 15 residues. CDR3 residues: CASSQGGAPQETQYF. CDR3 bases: TGTGCCAGTAGTCAAGGGGGCGCACCCCAAGAGACCCAGTACTTC.

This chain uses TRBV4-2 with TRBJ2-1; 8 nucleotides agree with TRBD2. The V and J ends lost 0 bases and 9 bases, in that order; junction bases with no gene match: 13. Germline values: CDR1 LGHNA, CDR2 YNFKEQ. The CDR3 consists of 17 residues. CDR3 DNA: TGTGCCAGCAGCCAAGATCGACTCGCGGGAGGTTACGGTGAGCAGTTCTTC. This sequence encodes CASSQDRLAGGYGEQFF.

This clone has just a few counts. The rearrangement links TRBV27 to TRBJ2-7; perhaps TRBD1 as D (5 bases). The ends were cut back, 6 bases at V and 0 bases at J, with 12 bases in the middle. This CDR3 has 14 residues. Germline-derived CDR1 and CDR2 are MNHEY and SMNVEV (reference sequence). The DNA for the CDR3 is TGTGCCAGCAGCCAAGGGGTCTCCTCCTACGAGCAGTACTTC. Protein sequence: CASSQGVSSYEQYF.

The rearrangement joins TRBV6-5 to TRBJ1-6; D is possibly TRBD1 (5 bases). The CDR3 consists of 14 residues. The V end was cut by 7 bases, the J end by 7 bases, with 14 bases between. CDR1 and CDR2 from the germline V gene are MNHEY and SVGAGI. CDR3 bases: TGTGCCAGCAAAGTGCGGCAGGGCAATTCACCCCTCCACTTT. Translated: CASKVRQGNSPLHF.

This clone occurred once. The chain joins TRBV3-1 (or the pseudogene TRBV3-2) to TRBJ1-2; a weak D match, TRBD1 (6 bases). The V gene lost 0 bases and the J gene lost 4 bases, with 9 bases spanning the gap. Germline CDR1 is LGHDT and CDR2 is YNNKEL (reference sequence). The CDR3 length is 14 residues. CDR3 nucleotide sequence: TGTGCCAGCAGCCAAGAGTCAGGGGTCTATGGCTACACCTTC. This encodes CASSQESGVYGYTF.

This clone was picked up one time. In DNA, the CDR3 is TGTGCCAGCAGTTATGGGACAGGGGGCCACCATCAGCCCCAGCATTTT. Translating it yields CASSYGTGGHHQPQHF. This sequence joins TRBV28 and TRBJ1-5; 12 bases line up with TRBD1. The CDR3 totals 16 residues. Germline lookup yields CDR1 MDHEN and CDR2 SYDVKM. V was pared by 4 bases and J by 5 bases, with 6 bases of the junction left unmatched.

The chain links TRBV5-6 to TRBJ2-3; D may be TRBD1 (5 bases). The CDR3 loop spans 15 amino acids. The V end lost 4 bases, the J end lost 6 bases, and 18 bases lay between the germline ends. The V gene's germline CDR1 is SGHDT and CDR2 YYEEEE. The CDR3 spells CASSRTPVVVDTQYF. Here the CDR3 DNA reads TGTGCCAGCAGCCGGACACCCGTGGTTGTGGATACGCAGTATTTT.

CDR3 loop: CASSQGQGNNSPLHF. The CDR3 region has the DNA TGCGCCAGCAGCCAAGGACAGGGCAATAATTCACCCCTCCACTTT. The chain links TRBV4-1 to TRBJ1-6; 7 nucleotides agree with TRBD1. In germline, CDR1 is MGHRA, CDR2 YSYEKL. V trimming: 1 base; J trimming: 5 bases; junction bases outside the gene matches: 2. The CDR3 is 15 residues long.